The present T cell receptor beta chain was sequenced within a study of graft-versus-host responses after intestinal transplantation. This clone turned up a few times. The protocol was immunoSEQ multiplex PCR, while the TCRdb copy is restricted to in-frame clones and leaves out a portion. The repertoire consists of over 5,500 clones, with approximately 24% occurring once and the leading ten covering over 6%. Plates contained approximately 200,000 CFSE-labeled responder cells and approximately 200,000 irradiated, violet-dye-labeled stimulator cells. CDR3 length equals 13 residues. Per germline, CDR1 SNHLY and CDR2 FYNNEI. Trimming pared 6 bases from V and 0 bases from J, leaving 6 bases between.

The sample consisted of alloreactive CD8+ T cells from a mixed lymphocyte reaction culture, taken before transplantation. This sample's subset: CFSE-low proliferating T cells sorted from roughly six-day pre-transplant mixed lymphocyte reaction (GvH or HvG direction). The chain recombines TRBV2 with TRBJ2-1; D unresolved. The sequence was obtained from a human patient who was an organ donor for intestinal transplantation. CDR3 sequence: CASSLTSYNEQFF. Here the CDR3 DNA reads TGTGCCAGCAGCTTAACCTCCTACAATGAGCAGTTCTTC.